Shown below are 26 T cell receptor beta chains from a single sample sequenced in a study of T cell responses to AZD1222 COVID-19 vaccine. The repertoire was sequenced with immunoSEQ multiplex PCR; TCRdb's copy has only in-frame clones and lacks some. The sample includes 130,000 to 150,000 clones, 75% to 90% of them seen just once. The source material was peripheral blood, sampled on day 0 of MenACWY control vaccination. These receptors all stem from an adult in good health.

The V and J genes are TRBV30 and TRBJ1-1; the D is unclear. The V end was cut by 3 bases, the J end by 2 bases, with 13 bases between. This CDR3 region has 14 residues. In germline, CDR1 is GTSNPN, CDR2 SVGIG (reference sequence). CDR3 sequence reads: CAWRGRTGNTEAFF. In nucleotides, the CDR3 is TGTGCCTGGAGGGGGAGGACTGGCAACACTGAAGCTTTCTTT.

The chain uses TRBV19 and TRBJ1-1; D call uncertain. Per the germline V gene, CDR1 is LNHDA and CDR2 is SQIVND (reference sequence). The CDR3 loop spans 13 amino acids. Trimming left V 7 bases short and J 1 base short, with 10 bases between. CDR3 protein: CASTPDPNTEAFF. The CDR3 nucleotides are TGTGCCAGTACCCCGGACCCGAACACTGAAGCTTTCTTT.

The chain joins TRBV6-2 or TRBV6-3 to TRBJ2-1, with 10 bases fitting TRBD1. In germline, CDR1 is MNHEY, CDR2 SVGEGT. The V and J ends lost 2 bases and 2 bases, in that order; junction bases with no gene match: 0. This CDR3 has 15 residues. CDR3: CASSYGTGAYNEQFF. CDR3 nucleotides: TGTGCCAGCAGTTACGGGACAGGGGCCTACAATGAGCAGTTCTTC.

On this clone itself: The sample carries other DNA sequences with the same CDR3. This chain links TRBV7-3 with TRBJ2-3; D is unresolved. Germline V gene lookup returns CDR1 SGHTA and CDR2 FQGTGA. This CDR3 comprises 13 residues. V lost 5 bases to trimming and J lost 0 bases, with 6 bases between them. The CDR3 spells CASSPGSTDTQYF. CDR3 DNA sequence: TGTGCCAGCAGCCCCGGGAGCACAGATACGCAGTATTTT.

The chain carries TRBV2 and TRBJ1-1, with D uncertain. Germline CDR1 reads SNHLY; CDR2 reads FYNNEI. Trimming took 0 bases from V and 10 from J, leaving 6 bases between them. This CDR3 has 11 residues. The CDR3 coding sequence is TGTGCCAGCAGTGAAGCAGTAGGAGCTTTCTTT. Protein sequence: CASSEAVGAFF.

This clone was observed once. Other DNA sequences from this sample encode an identical CDR3 as well. This chain links TRBV7-2 with TRBJ1-1; the D gene is possibly TRBD1 (5 bases). Deletions cut 2 bases from V and 5 bases from J, with 9 bases between. The CDR3 has 13 residues. Germline V gives CDR1 SGHTA, CDR2 FQGNSA. CDR3 nucleotide sequence: TGTGCCAGCAGCTTAATCCAGGGAACTGAAGCTTTCTTT. This gives the protein CASSLIQGTEAFF.

This clone was observed a handful of times. The chain is built from TRBV10-3 and TRBJ2-3; the D gene is possibly TRBD1 (5 bases). The CDR3 contains 14 residues. Germline CDR1 ENHRY, CDR2 SYGVKD. V lost 3 bases and J lost 5, with 12 bases in between. The CDR3 is CAISDVLRGDTQYF. The DNA of the CDR3 is TGTGCCATCAGTGATGTGCTTAGGGGAGATACGCAGTATTTT.

This sequence joins TRBV18 and TRBJ2-7; D is ambiguous. The V end lost 0 bases, the J end lost 1 base, and 7 bases lay between the germline ends. CDR1 and CDR2 (germline): KGHSH, LQKENI. CDR3 length: 14 amino acids. The CDR3: CASSPPGRSYEQYV. The CDR3 bases are TGTGCCAGCTCACCACCGGGCCGATCCTACGAGCAGTACGTC.

The chain carries TRBV9 and TRBJ2-2, with 12 bases fitting TRBD2. The CDR3 has 17 residues. Germline lookup yields CDR1 SGDLS and CDR2 YYNGEE. V shed 1 base, J shed 5 bases, and the junction held 6 bases outside the gene matches. The CDR3 DNA follows: TGTGCCAGCAGCGTAAAAGTCGGACTAGCGGGGACCGGGGAGCTGTTTTTT. Its translation: CASSVKVGLAGTGELFF.

V is TRBV7-3 and J is TRBJ2-2, with TRBD2 identical over 11 bases. After removal of 5 bases from V and 2 bases from J, the junction contained 10 bases not matched to a gene. The CDR3 runs 18 residues. CDR1 is SGHTA and CDR2 is FQGTGA in the germline V gene. CDR3 DNA: TGTGCCAGCAGCGGATATAGCGGGGGGGCCCCCAACACCGGGGAGCTGTTTTTT. It translates to CASSGYSGGAPNTGELFF.

The chain is built from TRBV11-2 and TRBJ1-1; 12 bases agree with TRBD1. The CDR3 loop spans 17 amino acids. Germline loops: CDR1 SGHAT, CDR2 FQNNGV. The J segment lost 4 bases and the V segment lost 5 bases, leaving 11 bases of the junction unmatched. CDR3 in DNA: TGTGCCAGCAGCATAACCGGGACAGGGGGCCGTGGCACTGAAGCTTTCTTT. Protein: CASSITGTGGRGTEAFF.

Points on this clone: Other DNA sequences in this sample translate to the same CDR3. This chain links TRBV2 with TRBJ1-4, with TRBD1 as a possible D gene (6 bases). V was clipped by 5 bases and J by 0 bases, with 7 bases between them. The germline gives CDR1 SNHLY, CDR2 FYNNEI. The CDR3 sequence is 14 residues long. The CDR3 sequence: CASSWTATNEKLFF. CDR3 nucleotide sequence: TGTGCCAGCAGTTGGACAGCAACTAATGAAAAACTGTTTTTT.

The CDR3 sequence: CASTDRVPSGETQYF. In nucleotides, the CDR3 is TGCGCCAGCACCGACAGGGTCCCGTCCGGGGAGACCCAGTACTTC. The V and J genes are TRBV5-1 and TRBJ2-5; 7 bases fit TRBD1. CDR1 is SGHRS and CDR2 is YFSETQ in the germline V gene. Unmatched junction bases numbered 13, after V lost 6 bases and J lost 5 bases. This CDR3 is built from 15 residues. The entire variable domain, with the rest obtained from reference TRBV5-1 and TRBJ2-5, is as follows: KAGVTQTPRYLIKTRGQQVTLSCSPISGHRSVSWYQQTPGQGLQFLFEYFSETQRNKGNFPGRFSGRQFSNSRSEMNVSTLELGDSALYLCASTDRVPSGETQYFGPGTRLLVL.

The chain recombines TRBV29-1 with TRBJ2-3, with D uncertain. The CDR3 covers 12 residues. From germline, CDR1 is SQVTM and CDR2 ANQGSEA. V lost 7 bases and J 0 bases, leaving 8 bases between the germline ends. CDR3 DNA: TGCAGCGCGGACCAAAGCACAGATACGCAGTATTTT. Translation: CSADQSTDTQYF.

This sequence joins TRBV10-1 and TRBJ1-1, with TRBD1 matching 8 bases. From germline, CDR1 is WNHNN and CDR2 SYGVQD (reference sequence). The CDR3 sequence is 13 residues long. Trimming removed 5 bases from V and 4 bases from J; junction bases left unmatched: 3. DNA for the CDR3: TGCGCCAGCAGTATGCAGGGGGCCACTGAAGCTTTCTTT. Amino acid sequence: CASSMQGATEAFF.

V usage is TRBV3-1 (or the pseudogene TRBV3-2) and J usage is TRBJ2-1; TRBD1 is a possible D gene (5 bases). The V end lost 4 bases, the J end lost 5 bases, and 6 bases lay between the germline ends. In germline, CDR1 is LGHDT, CDR2 YNNKEL (reference sequence). CDR3 size: 12 residues. The CDR3 region is CASSLQDNEQFF. In DNA form, the CDR3 reads TGTGCCAGCAGCCTACAGGACAATGAGCAGTTCTTC.

Only a few counts were recorded for this clone. This rearrangement joins TRBV28 to TRBJ2-1; 7 positions match TRBD2. The CDR3 totals 13 residues. CDR1 and CDR2 (germline): MDHEN, SYDVKM. Trimming took 2 bases from V and 6 from J; bases not matched to a gene: 1. In nucleotides, the CDR3 is TGTGCCAGCAGTTTAGGGGGGGGCAATGAGCAGTTCTTC. This encodes CASSLGGGNEQFF.

The chain employs TRBV5-4 and TRBJ1-5; TRBD1 matches 7 bases. This CDR3 spans 14 amino acids. The junction had 2 bases not matched to a gene; V was cut back by 4 bases and J by 1 base. Germline V gene sequence: CDR1 SGHNT, CDR2 YYREEE (reference sequence). The CDR3 spells CASSEGQSNQPQHF. The CDR3 nucleotides are TGTGCCAGCAGCGAGGGACAGAGCAATCAGCCCCAGCATTTT. The whole variable domain, remainder taken from reference TRBV5-4 and TRBJ1-5, is ETGVTQSPTHLIKTRGQQVTLRCSSQSGHNTVSWYQQALGQGPQFIFQYYREEENGRGNFPPRFSGLQFPNYSSELNVNALELDDSALYLCASSEGQSNQPQHFGDGTRLSIL.

V is TRBV5-4 and J is TRBJ1-4, with no clear D. V was cut by 1 base and J by 6 bases, with 13 bases left in between. The CDR3 sequence is 15 residues long. In germline, CDR1 is SGHNT, CDR2 YYREEE (reference sequence). Here the CDR3 reads CASSLMAGDDEKLFF. CDR3 bases: TGTGCCAGCAGCTTGATGGCAGGAGATGATGAAAAACTGTTTTTT. Filled out from reference TRBV5-4 and TRBJ1-4, the complete variable domain reads ETGVTQSPTHLIKTRGQQVTLRCSSQSGHNTVSWYQQALGQGPQFIFQYYREEENGRGNFPPRFSGLQFPNYSSELNVNALELDDSALYLCASSLMAGDDEKLFFGSGTQLSVL.

The chain couples TRBV11-3 to TRBJ2-1; 9 positions agree with TRBD2. Per germline, CDR1 SGHNT and CDR2 YENEEA. This CDR3 is 14 amino acids long. V shed 1 base, J shed 8 bases, and the junction held 3 bases outside the gene matches. Written as DNA, the CDR3 is TGTGCCAGCAGCTTAGCCGGGACTAGCTATGAGCAGTTCTTC. Amino acids: CASSLAGTSYEQFF.

This sequence joins TRBV5-1 and TRBJ1-1, with TRBD1 matching 7 bases. The CDR3 loop spans 17 amino acids. Germline V lookup: CDR1 SGHRS, CDR2 YFSETQ. Unmatched junction bases numbered 9, after V lost 0 bases and J lost 1 base. The CDR3 nucleotides read TGCGCCAGCAGCTTGGCCCCCCAGAACAGGGGGAACACTGAAGCTTTCTTT. Translation: CASSLAPQNRGNTEAFF.

The V gene is TRBV19, the J gene TRBJ2-1; no reliable D call. The length of the CDR3 is 13 residues. V lost 6 bases, J lost 7 bases, and 13 bases lay in between. CDR1 is LNHDA and CDR2 is SQIVND in the germline V gene (reference sequence). The DNA of the CDR3 is TGTGCCAGTAGCATCCGCAGTTATAATGAGCAGTTCTTC. This translates into CASSIRSYNEQFF. The whole variable domain, filled in from reference TRBV19 and TRBJ2-1, reads DGGITQSPKYLFRKEGQNVTLSCEQNLNHDAMYWYRQDPGQGLRLIYYSQIVNDFQKGDIAEGYSVSREKKESFPLTVTSAQKNPTAFYLCASSIRSYNEQFFGPGTRLTVL.

J is TRBJ1-1 and V is TRBV7-2; weak D call: TRBD1 (6 bases). The V end was cut by 5 bases, the J end by 2 bases, with 9 bases between. CDR1 is SGHTA and CDR2 is FQGNSA in the germline V gene. The CDR3 has 13 amino acids. CDR3 region: CASSQGINTEAFF. CDR3 nucleotides: TGTGCCAGCAGCCAGGGGATTAACACTGAAGCTTTCTTT. The complete variable domain, with remaining parts taken from reference TRBV7-2 and TRBJ1-1, reads GAGVSQSPSNKVTEKGKDVELRCDPISGHTALYWYRQSLGQGLEFLIYFQGNSAPDKSGLPSDRFSAERTGGSVSTLTIQRTQQEDSAVYLCASSQGINTEAFFGQGTRLTVV.

In this sample, this clone turned up a few times. V gene TRBV2 combines with J gene TRBJ1-1; no clear D. The germline V gene encodes CDR1 SNHLY and CDR2 FYNNEI. The length of the CDR3 is 15 residues. V dropped 5 bases and J dropped 1 base, with 14 bases sitting between them. The CDR3 loop reads CASSSLEAGNTEAFF. In DNA, the CDR3 is TGTGCCAGCAGTAGCCTGGAGGCAGGGAACACTGAAGCTTTCTTT.

With respect to this clone: The germline gene is not matched at one end of the junction; a read error may be the cause. The chain links TRBV11-2 to TRBJ2-2; D might be TRBD1 (6 bases). Per the germline V gene, CDR1 is SGHAT and CDR2 is FQNNGV. The length of the CDR3 is 13 residues. CDR3: CASMQGITRELFF. The CDR3 DNA follows: TGTGCCAGCATGCAGGGGATCACCCGGGAGCTGTTTTTT. Variable domain in full (rest from reference TRBV11-2 and TRBJ2-2): EAGVAQSPRYKIIEKRQSVAFWCNPISGHATLYWYQQILGQGPKLLIQFQNNGVVDDSQLPKDRFSAERLKGVDSTLKIQPAKLEDSAVYLCASMQGITRELFFGEGSRLTVL.

J is TRBJ2-7 and V is TRBV10-3; 8 bases match TRBD1. CDR3 length equals 15 residues. Germline lookup yields CDR1 ENHRY and CDR2 SYGVKD. V dropped 10 bases and J dropped 2; count of bases not matched to a gene: 13. This chain's CDR3 is CATGGPGTGPYEQYF. The CDR3 DNA reads TGTGCCACAGGGGGGCCCGGGACAGGTCCCTACGAGCAGTACTTC.